These T cell receptor beta chains were read from a single sample in a study of shared clonotypes between healthy human individuals. TCRdb's table, derived via immunoSEQ multiplex PCR, lists solely in-frame clones and lacks some. The sample lists about 990,000 clones, around 82% occurring once. The sample was memory CD4+ T cells from PBMCs. The receptor set was obtained from a man aged 18 to 30 in good health. Some clones in this sample may be carry-over from other donors' samples. The CDR3 runs from the conserved cysteine through the conserved F or W. A D gene is named only where the DNA matches it firmly. Clone size is stated in some rows and not others, as once, few, many or a class when expanded.

TRBJ2-5	.	TRBV30	.	TGTGCCTGGAGTGTATTGGGAGGGACCCAGTACTTC	CAWSVLGGTQYF
TRBJ2-3	.	TRBV4-1	TRBD2	TGCGCCAGCAGCCAACCCAATGGGAGAGCGGGGGGCACAGATACGCAGTATTTT	CASSQPNGRAGGTDTQYF
TRBJ2-7	.	TRBV6-1	TRBD1	TGTGCCAGCAGCCGACAGGGGTTCGCCTACGAGCAGTACTTC	CASSRQGFAYEQYF
TRBJ2-3	few	TRBV4-3	TRBD2	TGCGCCAGCAGCCAAGAGGCGGGACTAGCGGGAAACACAGATACGCAGTATTTT	CASSQEAGLAGNTDTQYF
TRBJ2-7	.	TRBV6-5	TRBD1	TGTGCCAGCAGTCCCGGGACAGGGGGCTCCCGGGCGCGGTACTTC	CASSPGTGGSRARYF
TRBJ2-1	.	TRBV6-1	TRBD2	TGTGCCAGCAAATTGGCGGGAGACGGCAAGCAGTTCTTC	CASKLAGDGKQFF
TRBJ2-7	.	TRBV29-1	.	TGCAGCGTTGAGCGGGTTCCGGGGGAGCAGTACTTC	CSVERVPGEQYF
TRBJ2-2	.	TRBV30	TRBD1	TGTGCCTGGAGCCTAAGGGACAGGGACACCGGGGAGCTGTTTTTT	CAWSLRDRDTGELFF
TRBJ2-7	.	TRBV30	TRBD2	TGTGCCTGGAATCGGTTAGCGGGAGTGTACGAGCAGTACTTC	CAWNRLAGVYEQYF
TRBJ2-1	.	TRBV9	TRBD2	TGTGCCAGCAGCCCAACTAGCGGCTCCTACAATGAGCAGTTCTTC	CASSPTSGSYNEQFF
TRBJ1-4	.	TRBV28	TRBD1	TGTGCCAGCAGTTTGCTCCCGGGACAGGGGGATGAAAAACTGTTTTTT	CASSLLPGQGDEKLFF
TRBJ1-1	once	TRBV19	TRBD1	TGTGCCAGTAGTAGGTTCGGGACAGGGAACACTGAAGCTTTCTTT	CASSRFGTGNTEAFF
TRBJ2-7	once	TRBV27	.	TGTGCCAGCAGCCCCTCTTGGGACGAGCAGTACTTC	CASSPSWDEQYF
TRBJ1-3	.	TRBV11-2	.	TGTGCCAGCAGCTTAGATCGGGGCAGCACCTCTGGAAACACCATATATTTT	CASSLDRGSTSGNTIYF
TRBJ1-5	.	TRBV4-2	.	TGTGCCAGCAGCCAAGACCAGGGTAGGCAGCCCCAGCATTTT	CASSQDQGRQPQHF
TRBJ2-5	.	TRBV18	.	TGTGCCAGCTCACCACAGAGGGAAGAGACCCAGTACTTC	CASSPQREETQYF
TRBJ2-1	.	TRBV28	TRBD2	TGTGCCAGCAGTTTGAGCGGGAGGGCCAGTAGAGAGCAGTTCTTC	CASSLSGRASREQFF
TRBJ2-1	few	TRBV5-1	.	TGCGCCAGCAGCGATGGTTCAGGGGTCGCGAATGAGCAGTTCTTC	CASSDGSGVANEQFF
TRBJ2-7	.	TRBV6-5	.	TGTGCCGTTTTCGCAGTTTCCACCTACGAGCAGTACTTC	CAVFAVSTYEQYF
TRBJ1-1	.	TRBV28	.	TGTGCCAGCAGTCCCGCCGTGTTCAACACTGAAGCTTTCTTT	CASSPAVFNTEAFF
TRBJ2-2	few	TRBV6-6	TRBD1	TGTGCCAGCAGCCGCCGGGACAGGCCTACCGGGGAGCTGTTTTTT	CASSRRDRPTGELFF
TRBJ1-3	.	TRBV5-1	.	TGCGCCAGCAGCGGGGTGTGTCCGGGTAAGTCTGGAAACACCATATATTTT	CASSGVCPGKSGNTIYF
TRBJ1-4	.	TRBV9	.	TGTGCCAGCAGCCCCCCCTCCTCCCACTGGGGTGAAAAACTGTTTTTT	CASSPPSSHWGEKLFF
TRBJ1-5	.	TRBV28	TRBD1	TGTGCCAGCCTGCGTGACAGGGCAACTCAGCCCCAGCATTTT	CASLRDRATQPQHF
TRBJ1-1	.	TRBV19	.	TGTGCCAGTAGTATTGGGGGAAACTTGAACACTGAAGCTTTCTTT	CASSIGGNLNTEAFF
TRBJ2-5	few	TRBV19	TRBD2	TGTGCCAGTAGTCCCAGACTAGCGGGAGTCCTACTTCAAGAGACCCAGTACTTC	CASSPRLAGVLLQETQYF
TRBJ2-2	.	TRBV5-1	TRBD1	TGCGCCAGCAGCCTGGACAGGCCCACCGGGGAGCTGTTTTTT	CASSLDRPTGELFF
TRBJ2-1	.	TRBV19	TRBD2	TGTGCCAGTAGCCAGGGACTAGCGCTGATACGTTCTGAGCAGTTCTTC	CASSQGLALIRSEQFF
TRBJ2-1	.	TRBV5-1	TRBD2	TGCGCCAGCAGCGCCACTTGGACTAGCGGGAGCAATGAGCAGTTCTTC	CASSATWTSGSNEQFF
TRBJ2-5	.	TRBV28	TRBD2	TGTGCCAGCAGTTCGCGCGGGAGGCCCGGGGGAGAGACCCAGTACTTC	CASSSRGRPGGETQYF
TRBJ2-5	.	TRBV10-3	.	TGTGCCATCAGTGAGAGTGATAGGACTGGGGAGACCCAGTACTTC	CAISESDRTGETQYF
TRBJ2-7	once	TRBV18	.	TGTGCCAGCTCCTCAAGCGGCCTCGGGGAGCAGTACTTC	CASSSSGLGEQYF
TRBJ2-1	.	TRBV19	TRBD2	TGTGCCAGTAGTACCACAGGACTAGCGGGTAATTCCTACAATGAGCAGTTCTTC	CASSTTGLAGNSYNEQFF
TRBJ2-7	.	TRBV5-4	TRBD1	TGTGCCAGCAGCTTGGATGAAGGGACAGGGTCGCACTTC	CASSLDEGTGSHF
TRBJ2-2	.	TRBV5-6	.	TGTGCCAGCAGCCCCCGGACTACGTCGAACACCGGGGAGCTGTTTTTT	CASSPRTTSNTGELFF
TRBJ2-1	.	TRBV5-5	.	TGTGCCAGCAGCGCGATTGGCAATGAGCAGTTCTTC	CASSAIGNEQFF
TRBJ2-3	.	TRBV28	.	TGTGCCAGCAGTTTGCTTCCCGGAGTGGGACCCGATACGCAGTATTTT	CASSLLPGVGPDTQYF
TRBJ2-2	.	TRBV5-1	.	TGCGCCAGCAGCTTCCCGGACAGGAACACCGGGGAGCTGTTTTTT	CASSFPDRNTGELFF
TRBJ2-2	.	TRBV5-4	.	TGTGCCAGCAGCCCAAGCCCCGGGGAGCTGTTTTTT	CASSPSPGELFF
TRBJ2-5	.	TRBV28	.	TGTGCCAGCAGTTTATTCCGGGGTCCGGACAGCCAAGAGACCCAGTACTTC	CASSLFRGPDSQETQYF
TRBJ2-2	few	TRBV6-1	TRBD1	TGTGCCAGCAGTGAGGACAGGGCGGCGAACACCGGGGAGCTGTTTTTT	CASSEDRAANTGELFF
TRBJ2-5	.	TRBV11-3	.	TGTGCCAGCAGCTTGGGCCGGGACCAAGAGACCCAGTACTTC	CASSLGRDQETQYF